These T cell receptor beta chains were read from a single sample in a study of post-analysis software for immune sequencing data. TCRdb passed the PCR reads through MiXCR, listing each CDR3 protein once. The sample has hundreds of thousands of distinct CDR3 sequences, roughly 27% seen once. The source material was blood. The receptors shown here come from a girl between 5 and 17 years old with multiple sclerosis. Both conserved end residues are part of each CDR3. Each record gives: V gene, clone size, D gene, J gene, CDR3 DNA, CDR3 protein. D genes are given only for firm matches. The size field is filled for only some rows; it gives once, few, many or a size class.

>TRBV7-2|many|-|TRBJ2-5
TGTGCCAGCAGCTTTCGTGAGGGTATCGGGCGCCAAGAGACCCAGTACTTC
CASSFREGIGRQETQYF
>TRBV15|few|-|TRBJ2-1
TGTGCCACCAGCAGGAAAGGGGGGTTAGAGCAGTTCTTC
CATSRKGGLEQFF
>TRBV13|-|-|TRBJ1-1
TGTGCCAGCAGCTCCGGTTGGACTGAAGCTTTCTTT
CASSSGWTEAFF
>TRBV28|few|TRBD2|TRBJ2-1
TGTGCCAGCAGCGTAGCGGGGGGTGAACACAATGAGCAGTTCTTC
CASSVAGGEHNEQFF
>TRBV6-2/TRBV6-3|few|-|TRBJ1-5
TGTGCCAGCAGTATGATGAGGGCTGTGGGCAATCAGCCCCAGCATTTT
CASSMMRAVGNQPQHF
>TRBV13|-|TRBD2|TRBJ2-1
TGTGCCAGCAGCTTAGCTAGCGGTGGGGATGAGCAGTTCTTC
CASSLASGGDEQFF
>TRBV20-1|-|TRBD2|TRBJ2-7
TGCAGTGCTAGAGTTCCGGGACTAGCCCCCTACGAGCAGTACTTC
CSARVPGLAPYEQYF
>TRBV29-1|many|TRBD2|TRBJ2-7
TGCAGCGTCACTGGGGCTAGCGGGAGTATCCAGCAGTACTTC
CSVTGASGSIQQYF
>TRBV20-1|-|TRBD2|TRBJ2-7
TGCAGTGCTAGACTAGCGGGACTGTACGAGCAGTACTTC
CSARLAGLYEQYF
>TRBV29-1|-|-|TRBJ1-2
TGCAGCGTTGGAAGGAGCACTGGGCATGACTACACCTTC
CSVGRSTGHDYTF
>TRBV7-2|-|-|TRBJ2-2
TGTGCCAGCAGCGCAACAGAGAACACCGGGGAGCTGTTTTTT
CASSATENTGELFF
>TRBV2|few|TRBD2|TRBJ2-1
TGTGCCAGCAGTGAGGGGCGGGAGGCCTACAATGAGCAGTTCTTC
CASSEGREAYNEQFF
>TRBV5-6|-|-|TRBJ2-2
TGTGCCAGCAGCTTGTTCGGCGGCGTCGGGGAGCTGTTTTTT
CASSLFGGVGELFF
>TRBV11-2|-|TRBD1|TRBJ2-3
TGTGCCAGCAGCTTCGGGACAGGGATCACAGATACGCAGTATTTT
CASSFGTGITDTQYF
>TRBV6-5|few|-|TRBJ2-1
TGTGCCAGCAGTTACAAGGTTCCTGGGGGGCTTTTCAATGAGCAGTTCTTC
CASSYKVPGGLFNEQFF
>TRBV20-1|few|TRBD2|TRBJ2-5
TGCAGTGCTCCACTAGCGGGAGAGACCCAGTACTTC
CSAPLAGETQYF
>TRBV20-1|-|-|TRBJ2-1
TGCAGTGCTAGAGATTCAAGTGTCTCCTACAATGAGCAGTTCTTC
CSARDSSVSYNEQFF
>TRBV10-3|-|TRBD1|TRBJ1-2
TGTGCCATCAGTGAGTCGGCAGGGGGAATCTACACCTTC
CAISESAGGIYTF
>TRBV20-1|-|-|TRBJ1-4
TGCAGTGCTAGAGACCCCAGGTCACTTGCAACTAATGAAAAACTGTTTTTT
CSARDPRSLATNEKLFF
>TRBV7-9|few|-|TRBJ2-1
TGTGCCAGCAGCTTACTAGGGGGACTCGACAATGAGCAGTTCTTC
CASSLLGGLDNEQFF
>TRBV20-1|-|-|TRBJ1-1
TGCAGTGCTAGGGGACCGGGGGGCACTGAAGCTTTCTTT
CSARGPGGTEAFF